These 28 T cell receptor beta chains came from one sample sequenced in a study of blood T cells in healthy people across ages. A sample-barcoded 5' primer and a J-beta primer mix were used in a second PCR of about 7 to 11 cycles. Each CDR3 protein gets one entry after TCRdb re-called the 5' RACE reads with MiXCR. The sample records over a million distinct CDR3 sequences, around 43% being singletons. Sequencing was done on a sample of blood. The receptors stem from a woman aged 55-75 years in good health.

This sequence joins TRBV5-5 and TRBJ1-4; no definite D call. The germline gives CDR1 SGHKS, CDR2 YYEKEE (reference sequence). The V end was cut by 3 bases, the J end by 10 bases, with 16 bases between. This CDR3 contains 14 residues. The CDR3 is CASSSAIGMGKLFF. CDR3 bases: TGTGCCAGCAGCTCAGCCATCGGCATGGGAAAACTGTTTTTT.

The V and J genes are TRBV4-3 and TRBJ2-1; 9 bases line up with TRBD2. Trimming at V came to 0 bases and at J to 4 bases, leaving 7 bases not matched to a gene. This CDR3 has 17 amino acids. Germline V gene data show CDR1 as LGHNA and CDR2 as YSLEER. In DNA form, the CDR3 reads TGCGCCAGCAGCCAAGATTGGCGGGGGGGGTGGTACAATGAGCAGTTCTTC. Translation: CASSQDWRGGWYNEQFF.

V and J are TRBV6-1 and TRBJ2-2, with 8 bases lining up with TRBD2. Germline trimming cut 5 bases from V and 7 bases from J; bases unmatched to any gene: 15. This CDR3 is built from 17 residues. CDR1 is MNHNS and CDR2 is SASEGT in the germline V gene. The CDR3 DNA sequence: TGTGCCAGCAGTCCAACCAGCGGGAGTAGGATTGGCGGGGAGCTGTTTTTT. This gives the protein CASSPTSGSRIGGELFF.

This clonotype has only a few counts. The V gene is TRBV24-1, the J gene TRBJ1-2, with 8 bases identical to TRBD1. In germline, CDR1 is KGHDR, CDR2 SFDVKD. There are 14 residues in the CDR3. The trim removed 4 bases at V and 8 bases at J, leaving 8 bases unmatched. CDR3 nucleotides: TGTGCCACCAGTGACACTACAGGGGGACAAGGCTACACCTTC. The encoded protein is CATSDTTGGQGYTF.

This clonotype was detected only a few times. A much larger clone lies a single base off, so this may be a read error. The chain has TRBV12-3 or TRBV12-4 and TRBJ2-3; D is perhaps TRBD1 or TRBD2 (6 bases each). This CDR3 comprises 14 residues. Trimming pared 7 bases from V and 5 bases from J, leaving 16 bases between. Here the CDR3 reads CASNKGGRKDTQYF. DNA of the CDR3: TGTGCCAGCAACAAAGGGGGGAGGAAAGATACGCAGTATTTT.

This clonotype came up a few times. The chain couples TRBV7-2 to TRBJ1-2; 10 nucleotides agree with TRBD1. After removal of 3 bases from V and 4 bases from J, the junction contained 11 bases not matched to a gene. The CDR3 covers 17 residues. Germline V CDR1 and CDR2: SGHTA, FQGNSA. The CDR3 region is CASSFLPGTGVSYGYTF. CDR3 in DNA: TGTGCCAGCAGCTTTCTCCCCGGGACAGGGGTGTCCTATGGCTACACCTTC.

The CDR3 DNA is TGTGCCAGCAGTTTATTCTCCGGGACAGGGATGAGTCAGCCCCAGCATTTT. It is translated as CASSLFSGTGMSQPQHF. The chain joins TRBV27 to TRBJ1-5, with TRBD1 matching 9 bases. CDR1 and CDR2 from the germline V gene are MNHEY and SMNVEV (reference sequence). The ends lost 1 base at V and 6 bases at J; junction bases unmatched: 10. The length of the CDR3 is 17 residues.

Only a few counts were recorded for this clonotype. V usage is TRBV20-1 and J usage is TRBJ2-5; D remains ambiguous. Germline assignment: CDR1 DFQATT and CDR2 SNEGSKA (reference sequence). V was pared by 3 bases and J by 5 bases, with 13 bases between. The CDR3 spans 13 residues. The DNA for the CDR3 is TGCAGTGCTAGGGTGGCAATCAAGGAGACCCAGTACTTC. Translating gives CSARVAIKETQYF.

The chain joins TRBV5-6 to TRBJ1-4; D is unresolved. CDR1 and CDR2 (germline): SGHDT, YYEEEE. This CDR3 has 13 amino acids. The V end lost 4 bases, the J end lost 6 bases, and 10 bases lay between the germline ends. The CDR3 bases are TGTGCCAGCAGCGCGGTTCTAGATGAAAAACTGTTTTTT. Translation gives CASSAVLDEKLFF.

This clonotype has a handful of counts. V usage is TRBV20-1 and J usage is TRBJ2-1; 11 nucleotides match TRBD2. Trimming at V came to 3 bases and at J to 7 bases, leaving 5 bases not matched to a gene. The germline gives CDR1 DFQATT, CDR2 SNEGSKA (reference sequence). The CDR3 runs to 14 residues. The CDR3 loop is CSARGLAALNEQFF. CDR3 sequence (DNA): TGCAGTGCTAGGGGACTAGCGGCCTTGAATGAGCAGTTCTTC.

CDR3 amino acids: CASSFQLAGVYNEQFF. The CDR3 nucleotides read TGTGCCAGCAGCTTTCAACTAGCGGGAGTATACAATGAGCAGTTCTTC. The V call is TRBV7-7, the J call TRBJ2-1, with 11 positions matching TRBD2. The CDR3 is 16 residues long. After removal of 3 bases from V and 4 bases from J, the junction contained 5 bases not matched to a gene. In germline, CDR1 is SSHAT, CDR2 FNYEAQ (reference sequence). Looking up the rest from reference TRBV7-7 and TRBJ2-1 gives the full variable domain: GAGVSQSPRYKVTKRGQDVTLRCDPISSHATLYWYQQALGQGPEFLTYFNYEAQPDKSGLPSDRFSAERPEGSISTLTIQRTEQRDSAMYRCASSFQLAGVYNEQFFGPGTRLTVL.

The rearrangement links TRBV20-1 to TRBJ2-4; 7 nucleotides match TRBD1. The J call may be in error: the DNA end matches TRBJ2-7 better. The germline CDR1 and CDR2 sequences are DFQATT and SNEGSKA (reference sequence). The CDR3 spans 16 residues. The CDR3: CSASLLRGPHPDEQYF. CDR3 in DNA: TGCAGTGCTAGCCTATTAAGGGGGCCTCACCCCGACGAGCAGTACTTC.

The genes are TRBV6-1 and TRBJ1-2; 7 nucleotides align to TRBD1. This CDR3 has 17 residues. CDR1 and CDR2 from the germline V gene are MNHNS and SASEGT. J lost 5 bases, V lost 4 bases, and 16 bases had no gene match. The CDR3 DNA sequence: TGTGCCAGCAGTGGAACAACGCGACAGGGCTCTGGGTATGGCTACACCTTC. Translated, it gives CASSGTTRQGSGYGYTF.

The chain recombines TRBV29-1 with TRBJ2-5; 8 bases line up with TRBD1. This CDR3 comprises 11 residues. Trimming took 5 bases from V and 11 from J; bases not matched to a gene: 7. Germline lookup yields CDR1 SQVTM and CDR2 ANQGSEA. The CDR3 protein is CSVPTGGVQYF. CDR3 coding DNA: TGCAGCGTTCCAACAGGGGGTGTGCAGTACTTC.

J is TRBJ2-7 and V is TRBV18; TRBD2 matches 11 bases. CDR3 length: 16 residues. Looked up from germline, CDR1 is KGHSH and CDR2 is LQKENI. Trimming removed 4 bases from V and 3 bases from J; junction bases left unmatched: 8. The DNA for the CDR3 is TGTGCCAGCTCACTAACTCCCGGGACTAGCGGCTACGAGCAGTACTTC. Encoded protein: CASSLTPGTSGYEQYF.

The rearrangement links TRBV28 to TRBJ2-6, with D maybe TRBD1 (5 bases). V gave up 6 bases and J gave up 1 base, with 13 bases separating them. This CDR3 contains 16 residues. Germline lookup yields CDR1 MDHEN and CDR2 SYDVKM. The CDR3 sequence: CASSPARESGANVLTF. The CDR3 bases are TGTGCCAGCAGCCCGGCCAGGGAATCTGGGGCCAACGTCCTGACTTTC. Variable domain in full (rest from reference TRBV28 and TRBJ2-6): DVKVTQSSRYLVKRTGEKVFLECVQDMDHENMFWYRQDPGLGLRLIYFSYDVKMKEKGDIPEGYSVSREKKERFSLILESASTNQTSMYLCASSPARESGANVLTFGAGSRLTVL.

This sequence joins TRBV3-1 and TRBJ2-3, with a possible D match to TRBD2 (5 bases). The CDR3 consists of 13 residues. V lost 3 bases and J lost 7, with 11 bases in between. CDR1 is LGHDT and CDR2 is YNNKEL in the germline V gene (reference sequence). The chain's CDR3 is CASSQAGRYTQYF. The DNA of the CDR3 is TGTGCCAGCAGCCAGGCGGGCAGATATACGCAGTATTTT.

This chain connects TRBV6-2 or TRBV6-3 to TRBJ2-7; TRBD1 agrees at 10 bases. Germline CDR1 reads MNHEY; CDR2 reads SVGEGT. V lost 2 bases, J lost 5 bases, and 6 bases stayed unmatched. This CDR3 region has 15 residues. CDR3 protein: CASSYLGQGSDEQYF. The CDR3 DNA is TGTGCCAGCAGTTACCTGGGACAGGGGTCCGACGAGCAGTACTTC.

The chain recombines TRBV27 with TRBJ2-7; 11 bases are a match to TRBD2. The J call may be incorrect, as the DNA end agrees better with TRBJ2-5. Germline-derived CDR1 and CDR2 are MNHEY and SMNVEV (reference sequence). The CDR3 totals 17 residues. The CDR3 protein is CASSSSSASGRRGTQYF. The CDR3 DNA reads as TGTGCCAGCAGTTCATCCTCGGCTAGCGGGAGGCGGGGGACCCAGTACTTC.

The chain couples TRBV12-3 or TRBV12-4 to TRBJ1-4, with D maybe TRBD1 (6 bases). The germline V and J ends were trimmed by 5 bases and 3 bases, with 10 bases remaining between them. The CDR3 consists of 14 residues. The DNA of the CDR3 is TGTGCCAGCAGTGTCAACAGGGCTAATGAAAAACTGTTTTTT. Its translation is CASSVNRANEKLFF.

Only a few counts were recorded for this clonotype. The chain uses TRBV3-1 and TRBJ2-3; TRBD2 might be the D (6 bases). The germline gives CDR1 LGHDT, CDR2 YNNKEL (reference sequence). CDR3 size: 18 residues. Trimming took 4 bases from V and 6 from J, leaving 26 bases between them. As DNA, the CDR3 is TGTGCCAGCAGCCCCCTCCCTCTCGTGCGGGACGCGTTCGATACGCAGTATTTT. Protein sequence: CASSPLPLVRDAFDTQYF.

There are a few counts of this clonotype. This sequence joins TRBV27 and TRBJ2-1; tentative D call: TRBD2 (7 bases). This CDR3 region has 18 residues. Germline V lookup: CDR1 MNHEY, CDR2 SMNVEV (reference sequence). V was cut by 4 bases and J by 5 bases, with 24 bases left in between. The CDR3 DNA is TGTGCCAGCAGTTCTGTGGGAGGGGACACCGTGCCGAACAATGAGCAGTTCTTC. This codes for CASSSVGGDTVPNNEQFF.

This clonotype was counted many times. V is TRBV7-9 and J is TRBJ2-7; D unclear. This CDR3 has 12 residues. V shed 5 bases and J shed 3 bases, with 8 bases lying between them. Germline V gene data show CDR1 as SEHNR and CDR2 as FQNEAQ (reference sequence). The CDR3 reads CASSSEYYEQYF. For the CDR3, the DNA is TGTGCCAGCAGCAGCGAGTACTACGAGCAGTACTTC.

CDR3 DNA: TGTGCCAGCAGCCCCTCAGGGTCCAGCTCCTACAATGAGCAGTTCTTC. Protein product: CASSPSGSSSYNEQFF. J is TRBJ2-1 and V is TRBV27; possibly TRBD1 for D (5 bases). Trimming shortened V by 6 bases and J by 0 bases, and 15 bases separated the two germline ends. Germline CDR1 and CDR2: MNHEY and SMNVEV (reference sequence). CDR3 length: 16 residues.

The rearrangement uses TRBV5-1 and TRBJ2-5, with D possibly matching TRBD1 (5 bases). Germline values: CDR1 SGHRS, CDR2 YFSETQ. CDR3 length: 14 amino acids. V was trimmed by 1 base and J by 5 bases, leaving 12 bases between them. The CDR3: CASSLWLQGETQYF. The DNA for the CDR3 is TGCGCCAGCAGCTTGTGGCTTCAGGGTGAGACCCAGTACTTC.

A note on this clonotype: A clone one base away is much larger, so this may be a read error. J is TRBJ2-5 and V is TRBV29-1; the match to TRBD2 covers 8 bases. The DNA end is a closer match to TRBJ2-7, so the J assignment may be wrong. The germline V gene encodes CDR1 SQVTM and CDR2 ANQGSEA. This CDR3 spans 15 amino acids. The CDR3 bases are TGCAGCGTTGTCTATGGGGTAGCGGGGAGGAACGAGCAGTACTTC. Residues: CSVVYGVAGRNEQYF.

This clonotype was seen a few times. The chain employs TRBV28 and TRBJ2-3; D not certain. CDR1 and CDR2 from the germline V gene are MDHEN and SYDVKM. V lost 10 bases and J 0 bases, leaving 14 bases between the germline ends. CDR3 length equals 14 residues. CDR3 in DNA: TGTGCCACCATGTCCACGGGCAGCACAGATACGCAGTATTTT. This gives the protein CATMSTGSTDTQYF.

As for this clonotype: At one of its ends the junction is not consistent with the germline gene, which may arise from a read error. The V gene is TRBV7-2, the J gene TRBJ2-1, with 8 bases fitting TRBD2. The CDR3 consists of 15 residues. Germline lookup yields CDR1 SGHTA and CDR2 FQGNSA. The CDR3 reads CAGSLVDGRAFEQFF. The DNA of the CDR3 is TGTGCCGGCAGCTTGGTTGACGGGAGGGCCTTTGAGCAGTTCTTC.